These 22 T cell receptor beta chains originate from one sample sequenced in a study of blood T cells in healthy people across ages. It was with a sample-barcoded 5' primer and a J-beta primer mix that a second PCR of about 6 to 11 cycles was run. TCRdb processed the 5' RACE reads anew with MiXCR; each CDR3 protein has one entry. In the table there are around 970,000 distinct CDR3 sequences, roughly half of which are singletons. The sequencing input was blood. All receptors derive from a woman aged 55-70 years in good health.

J is TRBJ1-1 and V is TRBV29-1; no firm D call. Trimming left V 5 bases short and J 4 bases short, with 11 bases between. Germline values: CDR1 SQVTM, CDR2 ANQGSEA. The CDR3 covers 12 residues. The CDR3 DNA reads TGCAGCGTTACCTTTGGGAGCACTGAAGCTTTCTTT. It yields the protein CSVTFGSTEAFF.

V and J are TRBV20-1 and TRBJ2-4; 11 bases map to TRBD1. The J call is in doubt because the DNA end fits TRBJ2-7 better. Germline CDR1 DFQATT, CDR2 SNEGSKA (reference sequence). This CDR3 comprises 12 residues. CDR3 region: CRTGTGGIEQYF. The DNA of the CDR3 is TGCAGAACCGGGACAGGGGGAATCGAGCAGTACTTC.

The V gene is TRBV6-2 or TRBV6-3, the J gene TRBJ2-1; no firm D call. V lost 2 bases and J lost 4, with 6 bases in between. The CDR3 is 13 residues long. CDR1 is MNHEY, CDR2 SVGEGT, per germline. This chain's CDR3 is CASSYLQYNEQFF. In DNA form, the CDR3 reads TGTGCCAGCAGTTACCTACAGTACAATGAGCAGTTCTTC.

This clonotype was recorded at least ten times. The junction does not match germline at one end; this may be a read error. This chain joins TRBV5-1 and TRBJ2-3, with D uncertain. Looked up from germline, CDR1 is SGHRS and CDR2 is YFSETQ. This CDR3 contains 11 residues. CDR3 region: CASSSADTQYF. CDR3 DNA sequence: TGTGCCAGCAGCTCGGCAGATACGCAGTATTTT.

This clonotype was detected a few times. This chain joins TRBV5-5 and TRBJ2-7; D is unclear. The CDR3 covers 14 residues. V was pared by 4 bases and J by 0 bases, with 11 bases between. Germline assignment: CDR1 SGHKS and CDR2 YYEKEE (reference sequence). The CDR3 here is CASSRTFSSYEQYF. In DNA, the CDR3 is TGTGCCAGCAGCCGGACCTTCAGCTCCTACGAGCAGTACTTC.

This clonotype has just one count. V usage is TRBV20-1 and J usage is TRBJ2-4, with D perhaps TRBD2 (5 bases). The DNA end is a closer match to TRBJ2-7, so the J assignment may be wrong. The CDR3 runs to 16 residues. From germline, CDR1 is DFQATT and CDR2 SNEGSKA (reference sequence). In DNA, the CDR3 is TGCAGTGCTAGTGCGGAACTCCTAGCACGCCCCTACGAGCAGTACTTC. Translation gives CSASAELLARPYEQYF.

This clonotype was seen a handful of times. The chain carries TRBV12-3 or TRBV12-4 and TRBJ2-1, with D perhaps matching TRBD2 (6 bases). This CDR3 is 12 amino acids long. V was pared by 3 bases and J by 13 bases, with 13 bases between. The CDR3 is CASSLGGETQFF. DNA for the CDR3: TGTGCCAGCAGTTTGGGCGGGGAGACCCAGTTCTTC.

This rearrangement joins TRBV12-3 or TRBV12-4 to TRBJ2-1; 8 nucleotides agree with TRBD2. V gave up 1 base and J gave up 4 bases; unmatched junction bases: 3. The CDR3 sequence is 15 residues long. CDR3 nucleotide sequence: TGTGCCAGCAGTTTAGTAGCGGGGAGGTACAATGAGCAGTTCTTC. Protein sequence: CASSLVAGRYNEQFF.

This clonotype was counted a few times. The rearrangement joins TRBV29-1 to TRBJ2-5, with 7 bases that match TRBD2. The V and J ends lost 7 bases and 11 bases, in that order; junction bases with no gene match: 19. Germline V gene data show CDR1 as SQVTM and CDR2 as ANQGSEA. This CDR3 spans 14 amino acids. CDR3 loop: CSGSSGNTYNEQYF. For the CDR3, the DNA is TGCAGCGGTTCAAGCGGGAACACCTACAATGAGCAGTACTTC.

The table lists this clonotype with a count of one. The rearrangement joins TRBV7-2 to TRBJ2-5; a weak D match, TRBD1 (6 bases). Trimming left V 5 bases short and J 2 bases short, with 12 bases between. Germline values: CDR1 SGHTA, CDR2 FQGNSA. The CDR3 has 14 residues. CDR3: CASSRSQGQETQYF. The CDR3 coding sequence is TGTGCCAGCAGCCGTTCACAGGGACAAGAGACCCAGTACTTC. Full variable domain (rest looked up from reference TRBV7-2 and TRBJ2-5): GAGVSQSPSNKVTEKGKDVELRCDPISGHTALYWYRQSLGQGLEFLIYFQGNSAPDKSGLPSDRFSAERTGGSVSTLTIQRTQQEDSAVYLCASSRSQGQETQYFGPGTRLLVL.

The genes are TRBV5-1 and TRBJ2-3; tentative D call: TRBD2 (5 bases). V lost 0 bases, J lost 6 bases, and 14 bases lay in between. CDR1 is SGHRS and CDR2 is YFSETQ in the germline V gene. This CDR3 contains 15 residues. CDR3 nucleotides: TGCGCCAGCAGCTTGGTATTATACGGGGTGGATACGCAGTATTTT. Residues: CASSLVLYGVDTQYF.

This chain joins TRBV20-1 and TRBJ1-4; D may be TRBD1 (5 bases). The V end was cut by 8 bases, the J end by 3 bases, with 19 bases between. The CDR3 is 15 residues long. Germline CDR1 reads DFQATT; CDR2 reads SNEGSKA (reference sequence). The chain's CDR3 is CSTPGEGSSNEKLFF. The CDR3 coding sequence is TGCAGTACCCCGGGGGAGGGGAGCTCTAATGAAAAACTGTTTTTT.

This clonotype was picked up many times. The chain couples TRBV20-1 to TRBJ2-1, with TRBD2 matching over 12 bases. The CDR3 spans 14 residues. Looked up from germline, CDR1 is DFQATT and CDR2 is SNEGSKA (reference sequence). V lost 6 bases to trimming and J lost 8 bases; unmatched junction nucleotides: 8. The CDR3 here is CSADLAGGWDEQFF. In DNA form, the CDR3 reads TGCAGTGCAGACCTAGCGGGAGGGTGGGATGAGCAGTTCTTC.

The rearrangement links TRBV28 to TRBJ2-7; D is unresolved. The germline V gene encodes CDR1 MDHEN and CDR2 SYDVKM. The CDR3 runs 13 residues. Trimming pared 2 bases from V and 3 bases from J, leaving 8 bases between. CDR3 residues: CASSLIGFYEQYF. Here the CDR3 DNA reads TGTGCCAGCAGTTTAATTGGGTTCTACGAGCAGTACTTC.

The J gene is TRBJ1-1, the V gene TRBV6-5; weak D call: TRBD1 (5 bases). Germline values: CDR1 MNHEY, CDR2 SVGAGI. V lost 5 bases and J lost 4, with 17 bases in between. The CDR3 contains 15 residues. CDR3: CASSKGHPGGTEAFF. The CDR3 region has the DNA TGTGCCAGCAGTAAAGGACATCCAGGTGGCACTGAAGCTTTCTTT.

The V and J genes are TRBV20-1 and TRBJ2-7; D is ambiguous. TRBJ2-4 explains the end of the DNA better; the J call may be wrong. There are 13 residues in the CDR3. Germline V gene data show CDR1 as DFQATT and CDR2 as SNEGSKA (reference sequence). The CDR3: CSAREMGKNIQYF. The CDR3 DNA reads as TGCAGTGCTAGAGAGATGGGCAAAAACATTCAGTACTTC.

The CDR3 reads CASSRAPLLGSGANVLTF. CDR3 nucleotides: TGTGCCAGCAGTAGGGCTCCCCTCTTAGGCTCTGGGGCCAACGTCCTGACTTTC. The J gene is TRBJ2-6, the V gene TRBV28; D ambiguous. The CDR3 runs 18 residues. Trimming took 5 bases from V and 0 from J, leaving 17 bases between them. Germline values: CDR1 MDHEN, CDR2 SYDVKM.

This rearrangement joins TRBV4-1 to TRBJ2-1; tentatively, D is TRBD2 (6 bases). CDR1 and CDR2 (germline): MGHRA, YSYEKL. V dropped 4 bases and J dropped 5 bases, with 18 bases sitting between them. The CDR3 has 16 residues. In nucleotides, the CDR3 is TGCGCCAGCAGCCGACCGACGGGAGCCACCCACAATGAGCAGTTCTTC. It specifies CASSRPTGATHNEQFF.

This clonotype was picked up a small number of times. The chain has TRBV6-5 and TRBJ1-2; the D is unclear. This CDR3 spans 12 amino acids. V lost 2 bases to trimming and J lost 6 bases, with 7 bases between them. Germline CDR1 and CDR2: MNHEY and SVGAGI. CDR3 loop: CASSYGGNGYTF. Written as DNA, the CDR3 is TGTGCCAGCAGTTACGGAGGGAATGGCTACACCTTC.

This chain connects TRBV30 to TRBJ1-4; 9 positions match TRBD1. The CDR3 length is 15 residues. Trimming at V came to 2 bases and at J to 6 bases, leaving 7 bases not matched to a gene. In germline, CDR1 is GTSNPN, CDR2 SVGIG (reference sequence). The CDR3 sequence: CAWSFGQGQYEKLFF. The DNA of the CDR3 is TGTGCCTGGAGTTTCGGACAGGGGCAGTATGAAAAACTGTTTTTT. The complete variable domain, with remaining parts taken from reference TRBV30 and TRBJ1-4, reads SQTIHQWPATLVQPVGSPLSLECTVEGTSNPNLYWYRQAAGRGLQLLFYSVGIGQISSEVPQNLSASRPQDRQFILSSKKLLLSDSGFYLCAWSFGQGQYEKLFFGSGTQLSVL.

This clonotype was counted between two and nine times. J is TRBJ2-2 and V is TRBV10-3; 11 bases are a match to TRBD2. This CDR3 region has 16 residues. Trimming took 2 bases from V and 4 from J; bases not matched to a gene: 3. CDR1 and CDR2 (germline): ENHRY, SYGVKD. CDR3 region: CAISEPGLAGTGELFF. CDR3 bases: TGTGCCATCAGTGAGCCAGGACTAGCGGGCACCGGGGAGCTGTTTTTT.

This clonotype was observed a handful of times. This chain uses TRBV20-1 with TRBJ2-3, with D unclear. Deletions cut 3 bases from V and 5 bases from J, with 12 bases between. Germline V gene lookup returns CDR1 DFQATT and CDR2 SNEGSKA (reference sequence). This CDR3 has 13 amino acids. The CDR3 coding sequence is TGCAGTGCTAGGGTGGTCGTGTTAGATACGCAGTATTTT. Its translation is CSARVVVLDTQYF.